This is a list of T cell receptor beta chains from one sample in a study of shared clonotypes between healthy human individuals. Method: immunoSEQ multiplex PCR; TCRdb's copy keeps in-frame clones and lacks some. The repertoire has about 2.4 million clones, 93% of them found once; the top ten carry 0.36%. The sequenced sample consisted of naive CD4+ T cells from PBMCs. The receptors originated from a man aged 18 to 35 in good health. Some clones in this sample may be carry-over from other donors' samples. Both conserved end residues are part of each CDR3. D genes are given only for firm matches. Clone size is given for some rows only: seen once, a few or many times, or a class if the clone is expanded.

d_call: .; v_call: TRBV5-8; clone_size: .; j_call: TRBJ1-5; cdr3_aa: CASTIRTAQSNQPQHF; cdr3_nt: TGTGCCAGCACCATCCGGACAGCGCAGAGCAATCAGCCCCAGCATTTT
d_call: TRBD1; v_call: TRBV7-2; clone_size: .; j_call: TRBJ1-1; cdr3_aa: CASSWSTGVNTEAFF; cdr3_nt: TGTGCCAGCAGCTGGTCGACAGGGGTGAACACTGAAGCTTTCTTT
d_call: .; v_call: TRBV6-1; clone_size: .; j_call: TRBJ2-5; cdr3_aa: CASSEALGGETQYF; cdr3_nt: TGTGCCAGCAGTGAAGCGCTCGGGGGAGAGACCCAGTACTTC
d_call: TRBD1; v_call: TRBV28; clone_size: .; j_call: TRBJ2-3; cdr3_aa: CASLGQALRRDTDTQYF; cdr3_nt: TGTGCCAGCCTTGGACAGGCCCTCCGAAGGGACACAGATACGCAGTATTTT
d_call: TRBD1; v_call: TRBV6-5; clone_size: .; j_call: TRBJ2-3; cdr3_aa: CASRPSTGMDTQYF; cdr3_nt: TGTGCCAGCAGACCCTCGACAGGGATGGATACGCAGTATTTT
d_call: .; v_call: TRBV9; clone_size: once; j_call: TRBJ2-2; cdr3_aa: CASSVGLVRLTGELFF; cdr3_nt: TGTGCCAGCAGCGTAGGGCTAGTCAGGTTAACCGGGGAGCTGTTTTTT
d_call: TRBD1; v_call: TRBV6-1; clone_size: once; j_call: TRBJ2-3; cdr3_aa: CASSRQGLGTDTQYF; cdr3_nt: TGTGCCAGCAGCCGACAGGGATTGGGCACAGATACGCAGTATTTT
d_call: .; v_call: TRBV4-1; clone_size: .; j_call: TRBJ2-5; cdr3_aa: CASSQVFGETQYF; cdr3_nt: TGCGCCAGCAGCCAAGTTTTCGGGGAGACCCAGTACTTC
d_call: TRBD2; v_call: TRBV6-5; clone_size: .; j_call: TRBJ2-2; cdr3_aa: CASSWVPGGAGELFF; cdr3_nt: TGTGCCAGCAGTTGGGTCCCGGGAGGGGCCGGGGAGCTGTTTTTT
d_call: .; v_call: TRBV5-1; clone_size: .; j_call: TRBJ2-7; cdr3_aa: CASSFVVGMAYEQYF; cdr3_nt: TGCGCCAGCAGCTTCGTCGTAGGGATGGCCTACGAGCAGTACTTC
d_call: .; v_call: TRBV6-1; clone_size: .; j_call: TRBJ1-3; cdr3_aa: CASSEFSGRGNTIYF; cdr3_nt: TGTGCCAGCAGTGAGTTTAGCGGCAGAGGAAACACCATATATTTT